The rows below give T cell receptor beta chains drawn from one sample of a study of CD8 T cells in ankylosing spondylitis. TCRdb re-analysed the 5' RACE reads in MiXCR, keeping a single row per CDR3 protein. The sample consists of 380,000 or so distinct CDR3 sequences, 20% to 25% of them appearing once. Sequencing used blood, either unsorted or a sorted T cell fraction (not recorded which). Receptors originate from a male donor with ankylosing spondylitis or in good health (not recorded which). Both conserved end residues are trimmed from each CDR3. Clone size appears in some rows only: once, few, many, or a class for an expanded clone.

clone size	V gene	J gene	CDR3 protein
.	TRBV9	TRBJ2-3	ASSGGDSSTDTQY
few	TRBV7-7	TRBJ2-1	ASSLGPSPGEQF
few	TRBV7-9	TRBJ2-1	ASSNGTTYNEQF
.	TRBV27	TRBJ2-7	ASSWVGSYEQY
.	TRBV20-1	TRBJ2-7	SASLAGGSSYEQY
.	TRBV7-9	TRBJ2-5	ASSLVVGRGETQY
many	TRBV29-1	TRBJ2-7	SVLRPTGFPPEQY
few	TRBV14	TRBJ2-7	ASSQEVFLAGGISHEQY
.	TRBV7-3	TRBJ2-3	ASSRLGADTQY
few	TRBV12-3/TRBV12-4	TRBJ2-1	ASYVGGGSYNEQF
.	TRBV6-1	TRBJ2-7	ASSELTGSSYEQY
few	TRBV4-1	TRBJ2-7	ASSQGAAGPSSYEQY
.	TRBV6-6	TRBJ2-7	ASSSTDYEQY
once	TRBV25-1	TRBJ1-5	ASSESGRGLEQPQH
.	TRBV27	TRBJ2-1	ASSISHYNEQF
.	TRBV27	TRBJ1-5	ASSLQRVNQPQH
.	TRBV9	TRBJ2-2	ASSVAGSYTGELF
few	TRBV4-2	TRBJ2-7	ASSQERGTAFEQY
few	TRBV18	TRBJ2-1	ASSNYETNEQF
many	TRBV6-5	TRBJ2-1	ASSYSGSSYNEQF
few	TRBV12-5	TRBJ2-5	ASGLVPSDQETQY
few	TRBV4-1	TRBJ2-7	ASSQVEGAYEQY
.	TRBV7-9	TRBJ2-7	ASSLLRTDWDEQY
many	TRBV6-6	TRBJ2-5	ASIEPGLETQY
few	TRBV6-1	TRBJ2-1	ASSEAVESSNEQF
few	TRBV6-1	TRBJ2-1	ASSHTQGDFGNEQF
.	TRBV7-9	TRBJ2-1	ASSLALREQF
few	TRBV12-3/TRBV12-4	TRBJ1-1	ASSYNPGGAGTEAF
.	TRBV10-3	TRBJ2-2	AIQDRSSGELF
.	TRBV29-1	TRBJ2-1	SAGTFEQF
few	TRBV29-1	TRBJ2-1	SVAQFSDEQF
.	TRBV27	TRBJ2-2	ASSTSLVFGELF
.	TRBV7-9	TRBJ2-2	ASSFVGLEIGELF
few	TRBV7-6	TRBJ2-5	ASSSPPGLVSKETQY
few	TRBV7-2	TRBJ2-3	ASSPVPPADTQY
few	TRBV11-2	TRBJ2-1	ASTSLGGEQF
.	TRBV19	TRBJ2-3	ASSDSSGGAGTQY
.	TRBV7-9	TRBJ2-6	ASSLVRGANVLT
many	TRBV6-4	TRBJ2-3	ASSPSSGGTDTQY
.	TRBV2	TRBJ2-1	ASTQVGTLNEQF
few	TRBV21-1	TRBJ2-6	ASSRQGASGANVLT
few	TRBV11-2	TRBJ2-5	ASSLMGGGPQETQY
.	TRBV12-3/TRBV12-4	TRBJ2-5	ASGLAGTQY
few	TRBV20-1	TRBJ2-5	SARSGARETQY
.	TRBV28	TRBJ2-2	AKYRGTNTGELF
.	TRBV2	TRBJ2-1	ASRWRGSSYNEQF
few	TRBV2	TRBJ2-1	ATPDRGPNEQF
few	TRBV11-1	TRBJ2-1	ASSDTRTSGGSYNEQF
.	TRBV23-1	TRBJ2-4	ASSQVQDSKNIQY
.	TRBV29-1	TRBJ2-3	SVESRGYGTDTQY
.	TRBV29-1	TRBJ1-1	SSIQPRNTEAF
.	TRBV2	TRBJ2-1	ASSDLGGGGYNEQF